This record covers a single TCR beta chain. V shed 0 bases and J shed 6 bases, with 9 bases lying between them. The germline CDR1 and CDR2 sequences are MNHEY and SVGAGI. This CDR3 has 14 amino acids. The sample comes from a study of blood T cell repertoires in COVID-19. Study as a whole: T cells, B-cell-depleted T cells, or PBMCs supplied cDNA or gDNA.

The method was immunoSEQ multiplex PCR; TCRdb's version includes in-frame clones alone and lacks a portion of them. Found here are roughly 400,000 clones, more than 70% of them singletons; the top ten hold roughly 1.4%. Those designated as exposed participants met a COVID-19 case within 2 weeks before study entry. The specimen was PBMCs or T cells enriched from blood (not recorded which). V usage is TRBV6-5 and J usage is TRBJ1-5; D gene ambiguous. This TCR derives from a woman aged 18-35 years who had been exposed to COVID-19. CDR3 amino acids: CASSYSSGSQPQHF. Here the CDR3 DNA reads TGTGCCAGCAGTTACTCGTCGGGATCTCAGCCCCAGCATTTT.